The 10 T cell receptor beta chains below come from one sample, sequenced in a study of blood T cells in healthy people across ages. Alongside a J-beta primer mix, a sample-barcoded 5' primer served in a second PCR lasting roughly 6 to 12 cycles. MiXCR, run by TCRdb on the 5' RACE reads, gives a single entry per CDR3 protein. The table includes some 850,000 distinct CDR3 sequences, under 30% detected once. Separately, the same data were catalogued under a study of T cells of mothers and their children.

Sequencing was done on a sample of blood. The receptors here all came from a boy aged 5-17 years in good health.

This clonotype was seen only a few times. The V call is TRBV11-2, the J call TRBJ2-1, with 14 bases that match TRBD2. CDR1 is SGHAT, CDR2 FQNNGV, per germline. The J segment lost 6 bases and the V segment lost 5 bases, leaving 6 bases of the junction unmatched. This CDR3 spans 16 amino acids. In DNA, the CDR3 is TGTGCCAGCAGCGGAACCGGGACTAGCGGGAGCAATGAGCAGTTCTTC. Translated, it gives CASSGTGTSGSNEQFF.

The V call is TRBV5-1, the J call TRBJ2-1; no reliable D call. Germline V gene data show CDR1 as SGHRS and CDR2 as YFSETQ. There are 14 residues in the CDR3. V was pared by 4 bases and J by 8 bases, with 16 bases between. The CDR3 protein is CASSPEIASYEQFF. The CDR3 DNA sequence: TGCGCCAGCAGCCCCGAAATAGCTTCCTATGAGCAGTTCTTC.

This clonotype has only a few counts. This chain links TRBV28 with TRBJ2-5; TRBD1 matches 11 bases. The CDR3 consists of 14 residues. Germline V gene lookup returns CDR1 MDHEN and CDR2 SYDVKM. The ends lost 5 bases at V and 5 bases at J; junction bases unmatched: 4. The CDR3 coding sequence is TGTGCCAGCAGTGTAGGGACAGGGGGTGAGACCCAGTACTTC. Its protein is CASSVGTGGETQYF.

The chain uses TRBV2 and TRBJ2-5, with TRBD2 matching over 9 bases. Near its end, the DNA agrees better with TRBJ2-1, so the J call may be wrong. CDR3 length: 15 residues. Germline CDR1 reads SNHLY; CDR2 reads FYNNEI. Here the CDR3 DNA reads TGTGCCAGCAGTGAAACTAGCGGGCCCCACAATGAGCAGTTCTTC. Amino acid sequence: CASSETSGPHNEQFF.

The chain combines TRBV12-5 with TRBJ1-1; D call uncertain. Trimming took off 3 bases at V and 1 base at J, with 18 bases between the two ends. The CDR3 loop spans 17 amino acids. Looked up from germline, CDR1 is LGHNT and CDR2 is FRNRAP. The CDR3 DNA sequence: TGTGCTAGTGGTTTTCTCGGAGGGAACCTCGCGAACACTGAAGCTTTCTTT. The encoded protein is CASGFLGGNLANTEAFF.

The rearrangement links TRBV12-3 or TRBV12-4 to TRBJ1-2; D unclear. The CDR3 runs 15 residues. Between the trimmed V and J ends, which lost 3 bases and 0 bases, there was a span of 11 bases. The CDR3 nucleotides read TGTGCCAGCAGTTTTGGCCTTCTCACTAACTATGGCTACACCTTC. This codes for CASSFGLLTNYGYTF.

This clonotype has more than one count but fewer than ten. The chain has TRBV20-1 and TRBJ2-3; D gene unclear. The CDR3 runs to 14 residues. Germline loops: CDR1 DFQATT, CDR2 SNEGSKA (reference sequence). V gave up 0 bases and J gave up 3 bases, with 10 bases separating them. The CDR3 coding sequence is TGCAGTGCTAGAGAGCAGCCTGGGACAGATACGCAGTATTTT. This translates into CSAREQPGTDTQYF.

V usage is TRBV2 and J usage is TRBJ2-7; 9 nucleotides align to TRBD1. Germline V gives CDR1 SNHLY, CDR2 FYNNEI. V was pared by 3 bases and J by 6 bases, with 3 bases of the junction left unmatched. The CDR3 totals 13 residues. CDR3 nucleotides: TGTGCCAGCAGTGATAACAGGGGGCGCGAGCAGTACTTC. Its protein is CASSDNRGREQYF.

This clonotype was counted only a few times. The chain couples TRBV29-1 to TRBJ1-6; 9 bases are shared with TRBD1. The CDR3 loop spans 14 amino acids. The junction had 3 bases not matched to a gene; V was cut back by 5 bases and J by 4 bases. CDR1 SQVTM and CDR2 ANQGSEA come from the germline V gene. This chain's CDR3 is CSVRTGEYNSPLHF. CDR3 DNA sequence: TGCAGCGTTCGGACAGGGGAATATAATTCACCCCTCCACTTT.

This clonotype was found a few times. The J gene is TRBJ2-5, the V gene TRBV5-5; D may be TRBD2 (5 bases). Per the germline V gene, CDR1 is SGHKS and CDR2 is YYEKEE (reference sequence). V lost 0 bases and J lost 5, with 11 bases in between. The CDR3 covers 14 residues. The CDR3 here is CASSLGIGGETQYF. CDR3 sequence (DNA): TGTGCCAGCAGCTTGGGTATTGGCGGGGAGACCCAGTACTTC.